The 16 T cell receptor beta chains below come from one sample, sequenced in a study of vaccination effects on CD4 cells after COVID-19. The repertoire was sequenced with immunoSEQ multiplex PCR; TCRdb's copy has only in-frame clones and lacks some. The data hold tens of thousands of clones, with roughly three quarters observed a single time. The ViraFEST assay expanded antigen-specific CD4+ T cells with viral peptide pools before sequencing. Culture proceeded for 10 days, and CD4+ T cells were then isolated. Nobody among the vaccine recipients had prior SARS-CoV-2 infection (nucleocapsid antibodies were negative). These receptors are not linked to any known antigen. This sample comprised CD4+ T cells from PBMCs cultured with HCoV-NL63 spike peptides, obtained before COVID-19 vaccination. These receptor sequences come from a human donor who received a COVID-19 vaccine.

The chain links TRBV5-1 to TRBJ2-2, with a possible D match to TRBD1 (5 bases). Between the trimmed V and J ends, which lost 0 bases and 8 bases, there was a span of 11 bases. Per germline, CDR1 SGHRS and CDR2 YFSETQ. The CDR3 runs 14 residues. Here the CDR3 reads CASSLAPRQGELFF. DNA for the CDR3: TGCGCCAGCAGCTTGGCCCCTAGACAGGGGGAGCTGTTTTTT.

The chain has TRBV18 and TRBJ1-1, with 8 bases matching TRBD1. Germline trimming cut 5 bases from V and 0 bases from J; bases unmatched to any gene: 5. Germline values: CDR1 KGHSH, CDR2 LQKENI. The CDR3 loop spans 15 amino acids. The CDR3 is CASSYGQGLNTEAFF. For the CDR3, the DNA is TGTGCCAGCTCATACGGACAGGGCCTGAACACTGAAGCTTTCTTT.

CDR3 bases: TGTGCCAGCAGTGAAATCTGGGAACCCAATCAGCCCCAGCATTTT. This translates into CASSEIWEPNQPQHF. This chain connects TRBV6-1 to TRBJ1-5; the D is unclear. The CDR3 sequence is 15 residues long. The V end was cut by 2 bases, the J end by 3 bases, with 11 bases between. CDR1 is MNHNS, CDR2 SASEGT, per germline.

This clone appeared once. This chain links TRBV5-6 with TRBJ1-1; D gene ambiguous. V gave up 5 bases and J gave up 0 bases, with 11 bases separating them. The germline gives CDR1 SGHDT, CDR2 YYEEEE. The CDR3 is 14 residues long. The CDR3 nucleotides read TGTGCCAGCAGGGTGATGGGTATGAACACTGAAGCTTTCTTT. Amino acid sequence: CASRVMGMNTEAFF. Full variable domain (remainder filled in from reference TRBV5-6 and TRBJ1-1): DAGVTQSPTHLIKTRGQQVTLRCSPKSGHDTVSWYQQALGQGPQFIFQYYEEEERQRGNFPDRFSGHQFPNYSSELNVNALLLGDSALYLCASRVMGMNTEAFFGQGTRLTVV.

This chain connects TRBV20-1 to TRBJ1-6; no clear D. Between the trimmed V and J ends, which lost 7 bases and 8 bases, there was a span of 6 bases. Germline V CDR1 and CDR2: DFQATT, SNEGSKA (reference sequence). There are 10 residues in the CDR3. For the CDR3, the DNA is TGCAGTGTTGGTTATTCACCCCTCCACTTT. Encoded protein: CSVGYSPLHF.

DNA of the CDR3: TGTGCCACCAGTGATACCCCTAGCGGGGGTAGGGAGACCCAGTACTTC. Translated: CATSDTPSGGRETQYF. This chain connects TRBV24-1 to TRBJ2-5; 10 nucleotides align to TRBD2. The CDR3 extends over 16 amino acids. Germline V gene lookup returns CDR1 KGHDR and CDR2 SFDVKD. V shed 3 bases and J 5 bases; nucleotides not matched to a gene: 8.

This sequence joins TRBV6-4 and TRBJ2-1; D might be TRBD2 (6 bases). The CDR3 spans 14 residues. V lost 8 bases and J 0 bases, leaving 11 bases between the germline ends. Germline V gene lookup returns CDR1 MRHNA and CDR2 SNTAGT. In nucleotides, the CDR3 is TGTGCCAGCTCCCGGGGAGGCTCCTACAATGAGCAGTTCTTC. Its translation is CASSRGGSYNEQFF.

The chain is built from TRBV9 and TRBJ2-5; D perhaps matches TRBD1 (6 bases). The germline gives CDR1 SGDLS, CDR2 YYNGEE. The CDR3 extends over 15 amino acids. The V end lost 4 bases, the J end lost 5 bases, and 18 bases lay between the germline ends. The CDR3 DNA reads TGTGCCAGCAGCCCCCGGGACAAGACTTGGGAGACCCAGTACTTC. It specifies CASSPRDKTWETQYF.

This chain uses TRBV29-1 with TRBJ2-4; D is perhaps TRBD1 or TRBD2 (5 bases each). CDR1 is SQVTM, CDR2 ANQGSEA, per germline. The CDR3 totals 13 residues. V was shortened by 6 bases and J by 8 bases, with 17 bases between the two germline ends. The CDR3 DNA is TGCAGCGTAAACCGGGACCCCGGGGACATTCAGTACTTC. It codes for CSVNRDPGDIQYF.

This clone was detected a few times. The CDR3 nucleotides are TGTGCCAGTAGTATAGTGCAGGATTCCAACTATGGCTACACCTTC. Its protein is CASSIVQDSNYGYTF. This chain joins TRBV19 and TRBJ1-2, with D unclear. The CDR3 is made up of 15 amino acids. V gave up 1 base and J gave up 2 bases, with 11 bases separating them. The germline V gene encodes CDR1 LNHDA and CDR2 SQIVND (reference sequence). The full variable domain, in which reference TRBV19 and TRBJ1-2 provide the parts outside the CDR3, is DGGITQSPKYLFRKEGQNVTLSCEQNLNHDAMYWYRQDPGQGLRLIYYSQIVNDFQKGDIAEGYSVSREKKESFPLTVTSAQKNPTAFYLCASSIVQDSNYGYTFGSGTRLTVV.

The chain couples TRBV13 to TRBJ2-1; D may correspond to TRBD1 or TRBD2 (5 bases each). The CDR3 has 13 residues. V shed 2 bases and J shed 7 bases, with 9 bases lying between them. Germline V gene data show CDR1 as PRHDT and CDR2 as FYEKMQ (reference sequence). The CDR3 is CASSLNWGNEQFF. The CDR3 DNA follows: TGTGCCAGCAGCTTAAATTGGGGGAATGAGCAGTTCTTC.

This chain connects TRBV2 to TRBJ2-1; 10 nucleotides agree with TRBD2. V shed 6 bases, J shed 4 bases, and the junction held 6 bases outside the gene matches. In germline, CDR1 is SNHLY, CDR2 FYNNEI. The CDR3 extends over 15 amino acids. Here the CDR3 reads CASRPAGGGYNEQFF. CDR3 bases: TGTGCCAGCAGACCAGCGGGGGGGGGTTACAATGAGCAGTTCTTC.

CDR3 nucleotide sequence: TGTGCCAGCAGCTTGGATGGGACAGGGCGATGGGGGGCTGAAGCTTTCTTT. Amino acids: CASSLDGTGRWGAEAFF. The V call is TRBV5-6, the J call TRBJ1-1, with 9 positions matching TRBD1. V gave up 0 bases and J gave up 6 bases; unmatched junction bases: 12. Germline values: CDR1 SGHDT, CDR2 YYEEEE. CDR3 length: 17 residues.

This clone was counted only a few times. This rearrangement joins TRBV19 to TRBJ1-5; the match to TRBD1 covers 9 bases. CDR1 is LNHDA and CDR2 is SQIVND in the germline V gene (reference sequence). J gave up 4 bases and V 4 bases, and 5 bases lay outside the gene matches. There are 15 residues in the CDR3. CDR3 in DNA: TGTGCCAGTAGTACAGGGGACAGGGTTAATCAGCCCCAGCATTTT. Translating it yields CASSTGDRVNQPQHF.

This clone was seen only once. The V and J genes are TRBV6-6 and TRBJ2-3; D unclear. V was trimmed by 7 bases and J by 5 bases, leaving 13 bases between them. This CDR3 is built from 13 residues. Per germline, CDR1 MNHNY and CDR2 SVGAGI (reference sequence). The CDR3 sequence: CASTSLGRDTQYF. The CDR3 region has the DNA TGTGCCAGCACCTCCTTGGGTCGAGATACGCAGTATTTT.

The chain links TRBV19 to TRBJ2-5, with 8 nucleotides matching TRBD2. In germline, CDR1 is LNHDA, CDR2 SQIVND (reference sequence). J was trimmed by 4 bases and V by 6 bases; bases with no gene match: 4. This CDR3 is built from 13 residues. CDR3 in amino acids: CASSPAGGETQYF. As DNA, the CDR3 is TGTGCCAGTAGCCCGGCGGGGGGAGAGACCCAGTACTTC.